The 29 T cell receptor beta chains below were found in one sample sequenced in a study of blood T cell repertoires in COVID-19. Some clones are missing from TCRdb's copy, which holds only in-frame ones; the method was immunoSEQ multiplex PCR. The table shows about 220,000 clones, with around four fifths occurring only once. The sample comprised peripheral blood. Receptor source: a woman aged 70-85 years with COVID-19, enrolled during active disease.

The V call is TRBV4-1, the J call TRBJ1-2; 9 positions match TRBD1. Losses at the gene ends were 0 bases for V and 7 bases for J; bases not matched to a gene: 9. The CDR3 totals 16 residues. The germline CDR1 and CDR2 sequences are MGHRA and YSYEKL. CDR3 in amino acids: CASSQEMGQGRGGYTF. CDR3 DNA: TGCGCCAGCAGCCAAGAAATGGGACAGGGACGAGGTGGCTACACCTTC.

This clone came up once. The chain has TRBV18 and TRBJ1-2; 7 positions match TRBD1. This CDR3 is built from 13 residues. The junction had 4 bases not matched to a gene; V was cut back by 3 bases and J by 6 bases. Germline V lookup: CDR1 KGHSH, CDR2 LQKENI. DNA for the CDR3: TGTGCCAGCTCACCCCGACAGGGAGATGGCTACACCTTC. It yields the protein CASSPRQGDGYTF. The full variable domain, rest sourced from reference TRBV18 and TRBJ1-2, is NAGVMQNPRHLVRRRGQEARLRCSPMKGHSHVYWYRQLPEEGLKFMVYLQKENIIDESGMPKERFSAEFPKEGPSILRIQQVVRGDSAAYFCASSPRQGDGYTFGSGTRLTVV.

The chain employs TRBV19 and TRBJ2-7; the D gene is possibly TRBD1 (5 bases). V gave up 8 bases and J gave up 2 bases, with 13 bases separating them. Germline V gives CDR1 LNHDA, CDR2 SQIVND (reference sequence). The CDR3 loop spans 13 amino acids. The CDR3, as DNA: TGTGCCAGTTCTAACAGGTGGACCTACGAGCAGTACTTC. Its protein is CASSNRWTYEQYF.

This clone has just a few counts. Other DNA variants within this sample encode the same CDR3. V usage is TRBV7-9 and J usage is TRBJ2-3; 12 bases are a match to TRBD2. The J segment lost 0 bases and the V segment lost 4 bases, leaving 2 bases of the junction unmatched. From germline, CDR1 is SEHNR and CDR2 FQNEAQ (reference sequence). The CDR3 spans 16 residues. CDR3 amino acids: CASSSGTSGSTDTQYF. The CDR3 nucleotides read TGTGCCAGCAGCTCCGGGACTAGCGGGAGCACAGATACGCAGTATTTT.

This sequence joins TRBV7-9 and TRBJ1-2, with 7 bases identical to TRBD1. CDR3 length: 18 amino acids. Germline assignment: CDR1 SEHNR and CDR2 FQNEAQ (reference sequence). V lost 0 bases and J lost 0; bases outside the gene matches: 10. The CDR3 sequence is CASSLALGTEAPNYGYTF. Written as DNA, the CDR3 is TGTGCCAGCAGCTTAGCTCTGGGGACAGAGGCCCCTAACTATGGCTACACCTTC.

The chain joins TRBV7-2 to TRBJ2-3, with 7 bases matching TRBD2. V shed 1 base, J shed 2 bases, and the junction held 3 bases outside the gene matches. Germline V gives CDR1 SGHTA, CDR2 FQGNSA. This CDR3 is 15 amino acids long. DNA for the CDR3: TGTGCCAGCAGCTTAGACGGGACTACCACAGATACGCAGTATTTT. Translation: CASSLDGTTTDTQYF.

This chain joins TRBV2 and TRBJ2-5; TRBD2 might be the D (6 bases). CDR1 is SNHLY, CDR2 FYNNEI, per germline. The CDR3 length is 14 residues. V gave up 6 bases and J gave up 1 base, with 12 bases separating them. CDR3 coding DNA: TGTGCCAGCAGGCACGGAGGGTCCCAAGAGACCCAGTACTTC. It yields the protein CASRHGGSQETQYF.

This sequence joins TRBV27 and TRBJ2-1; 14 bases agree with TRBD2. The length of the CDR3 is 19 residues. Trimming at V came to 5 bases and at J to 1 base, leaving 10 bases not matched to a gene. Germline V gene lookup returns CDR1 MNHEY and CDR2 SMNVEV (reference sequence). CDR3 amino acids: CASSPKTTSGRVSYNEQFF. Written as DNA, the CDR3 is TGTGCCAGCAGTCCCAAAACGACTAGCGGGAGGGTTTCCTACAATGAGCAGTTCTTC.

The V gene is TRBV5-5, the J gene TRBJ2-7; possibly TRBD2 for D (5 bases). This CDR3 contains 17 residues. V was clipped by 4 bases and J by 1 base, with 21 bases between them. CDR1 is SGHKS, CDR2 YYEKEE, per germline (reference sequence). The CDR3 nucleotides are TGTGCCAGCAGCCTTTCGTTTGCGTCCTCGGGGTCCTACGAGCAGTACTTC. Protein sequence: CASSLSFASSGSYEQYF. Based on the CDR3 plus reference TRBV5-5 and TRBJ2-7, the full variable domain is DAGVTQSPTHLIKTRGQQVTLRCSPISGHKSVSWYQQVLGQGPQFIFQYYEKEERGRGNFPDRFSARQFPNYSSELNVNALLLGDSALYLCASSLSFASSGSYEQYFGPGTRLTVT.

The chain recombines TRBV19 with TRBJ1-2, with TRBD1 as a possible D gene (5 bases). Trimming removed 2 bases from V and 6 bases from J, with 16 bases in between. Germline CDR1 LNHDA, CDR2 SQIVND (reference sequence). This CDR3 has 15 residues. CDR3 in amino acids: CASSIMQGLENGYTF. The CDR3 DNA reads as TGTGCCAGTAGTATAATGCAGGGCTTGGAGAATGGCTACACCTTC.

The J gene is TRBJ1-2, the V gene TRBV30; 12 positions agree with TRBD1. The junction had 8 bases not matched to a gene; V was cut back by 5 bases and J by 7 bases. The CDR3 is made up of 14 amino acids. Germline V lookup: CDR1 GTSNPN, CDR2 SVGIG (reference sequence). CDR3 in amino acids: CAWEPGQGARGYTF. The CDR3 coding sequence is TGTGCCTGGGAGCCGGGACAGGGGGCTCGTGGCTACACCTTC.

V gene TRBV10-3 combines with J gene TRBJ2-3, with 8 nucleotides matching TRBD2. V was clipped by 11 bases and J by 3 bases; unmatched bases: 7. The CDR3 runs to 13 residues. Germline CDR1 and CDR2: ENHRY and SYGVKD. This chain's CDR3 is CAPERERTDTQYF. CDR3 in DNA: TGTGCCCCCGAGCGGGAGCGTACAGATACGCAGTATTTT.

The chain employs TRBV7-9 and TRBJ2-2; D ambiguous. With 3 bases removed from V and 6 bases from J, the gap between germline ends came to 11 bases. Germline assignment: CDR1 SEHNR and CDR2 FQNEAQ (reference sequence). This CDR3 region has 14 residues. The CDR3 here is CASSLLQVAGELFF. For the CDR3, the DNA is TGTGCCAGCAGCTTGTTACAAGTCGCCGGGGAGCTGTTTTTT.

The chain recombines TRBV2 with TRBJ1-2; maybe TRBD1 (6 bases). The CDR3 covers 13 residues. Between the trimmed V and J ends, which lost 5 bases and 2 bases, there was a span of 9 bases. Germline CDR1 and CDR2: SNHLY and FYNNEI. CDR3 region: CASSSTGNYGYTF. CDR3 coding DNA: TGTGCCAGCAGTTCCACAGGGAACTATGGCTACACCTTC.

The chain couples TRBV24-1 to TRBJ2-5; TRBD1 matches at 7 bases. This CDR3 is 15 amino acids long. Germline V gene sequence: CDR1 KGHDR, CDR2 SFDVKD. V was clipped by 2 bases and J by 3 bases; unmatched bases: 5. The CDR3 reads CATSDSGTAKETQYF. The CDR3 nucleotides are TGTGCCACCAGTGATTCGGGGACAGCAAAAGAGACCCAGTACTTC.

The chain combines TRBV30 with TRBJ2-2; D gene unclear. Germline assignment: CDR1 GTSNPN and CDR2 SVGIG (reference sequence). This CDR3 region has 14 residues. V lost 3 bases, J lost 2 bases, and 10 bases lay in between. The CDR3 DNA reads TGTGCCTGGAGCTTTTCTACCAACACCGGGGAGCTGTTTTTT. Protein: CAWSFSTNTGELFF.

The chain combines TRBV4-2 with TRBJ2-3, with TRBD2 identical over 7 bases. Germline CDR1 is LGHNA and CDR2 is YNFKEQ. This CDR3 contains 17 residues. J lost 5 bases, V lost 0 bases, and 11 bases had no gene match. CDR3 loop: CASSQDFLAVGLDTQYF. CDR3 coding DNA: TGTGCCAGCAGCCAAGATTTTCTAGCGGTCGGGCTAGATACGCAGTATTTT.

This chain uses TRBV28 with TRBJ2-7; 11 bases fit TRBD2. The CDR3 consists of 15 residues. The V gene's germline CDR1 is MDHEN and CDR2 SYDVKM. V trimming: 5 bases; J trimming: 2 bases; junction bases outside the gene matches: 5. The CDR3 nucleotides read TGTGCCAGCAGTCCCGGGACTAGCGGACCCTACGAGCAGTACTTC. This gives the protein CASSPGTSGPYEQYF.

V usage is TRBV6-2 or TRBV6-3 and J usage is TRBJ2-3, with D possibly TRBD2 on 5 matching bases. V was clipped by 4 bases and J by 5 bases, with 16 bases between them. CDR1 and CDR2 from the germline V gene are MNHEY and SVGEGT. The CDR3 contains 15 residues. The CDR3 DNA reads as TGTGCCAGCAGTTGGGCGGGTTTGAGGGAAGATACGCAGTATTTT. Translated, it gives CASSWAGLREDTQYF.

V usage is TRBV6-2 or TRBV6-3 and J usage is TRBJ1-1; D is undetermined. Trimming pared 5 bases from V and 4 bases from J, leaving 14 bases between. Germline loops: CDR1 MNHEY, CDR2 SVGEGT. The CDR3 totals 14 residues. The CDR3 DNA is TGTGCCAGCAGTGCCAGAGGGTTTAGCACTGAAGCTTTCTTT. Translation gives CASSARGFSTEAFF.

The chain combines TRBV5-1 with TRBJ2-1; TRBD2 aligns across 13 bases. This CDR3 has 20 residues. The V segment lost 5 bases and the J segment 9 bases; nucleotides outside the gene matches: 23. Germline V lookup: CDR1 SGHRS, CDR2 YFSETQ. The CDR3 spells CASSYGTGLAGETSRSEQFF. The CDR3 DNA sequence: TGCGCCAGCAGTTATGGGACAGGACTAGCGGGAGAGACCAGTCGCAGTGAGCAGTTCTTC.

The rearrangement joins TRBV9 to TRBJ2-1; tentatively, D is TRBD2 (6 bases). Germline V CDR1 and CDR2: SGDLS, YYNGEE. The CDR3 consists of 16 residues. The V and J ends lost 3 bases and 2 bases respectively, with 15 bases between them. The CDR3 region has the DNA TGTGCCAGCAGCGCTGGCGGAGGGTATCCCTACAATGAGCAGTTCTTC. As protein: CASSAGGGYPYNEQFF.

This clone occurred once. The chain combines TRBV6-2 or TRBV6-3 with TRBJ2-4; 12 nucleotides line up with TRBD1. With V trimmed by 2 bases and J by 0 bases, 8 bases remained unmatched. Germline V gene lookup returns CDR1 MNHEY and CDR2 SVGEGT. This CDR3 comprises 19 residues. The CDR3 DNA reads TGTGCCAGCAGTTACCTGGGACAGGGGGCCAGCTTAGCCAAAAACATTCAGTACTTC. Translating it yields CASSYLGQGASLAKNIQYF.

V usage is TRBV5-4 and J usage is TRBJ2-5; tentatively, D is TRBD2 (6 bases). Between the trimmed V and J ends, which lost 2 bases and 5 bases, there was a span of 16 bases. The CDR3 is made up of 15 amino acids. CDR1 and CDR2 from the germline V gene are SGHNT and YYREEE (reference sequence). CDR3 sequence: CASSFGGGQRETQYF. In nucleotides, the CDR3 is TGTGCCAGCAGCTTTGGAGGAGGGCAGAGGGAGACCCAGTACTTC.

The J gene is TRBJ1-4, the V gene TRBV6-5; 7 nucleotides line up with TRBD1. V dropped 4 bases and J dropped 8; count of bases not matched to a gene: 13. Germline CDR1 and CDR2: MNHEY and SVGAGI. CDR3 length equals 16 residues. CDR3 bases: TGTGCCAGCAGTTTAAATAGACAGGGTGTGAGAGAAAAACTGTTTTTT. Translated, it gives CASSLNRQGVREKLFF.

The chain is built from TRBV5-1 and TRBJ2-2, with 9 bases matching TRBD2. The CDR3 length is 14 residues. In germline, CDR1 is SGHRS, CDR2 YFSETQ. V lost 6 bases and J lost 1; bases outside the gene matches: 1. The CDR3 protein is CASKTSGNTGELFF. Here the CDR3 DNA reads TGCGCCAGCAAGACTAGCGGGAACACCGGGGAGCTGTTTTTT. Together with reference TRBV5-1 and TRBJ2-2, the CDR3 gives the full variable domain: KAGVTQTPRYLIKTRGQQVTLSCSPISGHRSVSWYQQTPGQGLQFLFEYFSETQRNKGNFPGRFSGRQFSNSRSEMNVSTLELGDSALYLCASKTSGNTGELFFGEGSRLTVL.

The chain has TRBV19 and TRBJ2-7; D is possibly TRBD1 (5 bases). The V end lost 6 bases, the J end lost 3 bases, and 12 bases lay between the germline ends. Germline V gene lookup returns CDR1 LNHDA and CDR2 SQIVND (reference sequence). The CDR3 is made up of 13 amino acids. CDR3 region: CASRRQPSYEQYF. Written as DNA, the CDR3 is TGTGCCAGTAGGAGACAGCCGAGCTACGAGCAGTACTTC.

The rearrangement links TRBV19 to TRBJ2-1; 7 bases line up with TRBD1. The V gene end was trimmed by 6 bases and the J gene end by 0 bases; junction bases not matched to a gene: 20. The length of the CDR3 is 20 residues. Germline V gene data show CDR1 as LNHDA and CDR2 as SQIVND (reference sequence). Here the CDR3 reads CASSRRGQIGAISSYNEQFF. In DNA, the CDR3 is TGTGCCAGTAGCCGACGGGGACAGATCGGTGCCATTAGCTCCTACAATGAGCAGTTCTTC.

In this sample, this clone turned up many times. This rearrangement joins TRBV2 to TRBJ2-7; TRBD2 matches 9 bases. The germline gives CDR1 SNHLY, CDR2 FYNNEI. The length of the CDR3 is 15 residues. V dropped 2 bases and J dropped 1; count of bases not matched to a gene: 3. The CDR3 region has the DNA TGTGCCAGCAGTGAAAGTCTAGCGGGGTCCTACGAGCAGTACTTC. The encoded protein is CASSESLAGSYEQYF.